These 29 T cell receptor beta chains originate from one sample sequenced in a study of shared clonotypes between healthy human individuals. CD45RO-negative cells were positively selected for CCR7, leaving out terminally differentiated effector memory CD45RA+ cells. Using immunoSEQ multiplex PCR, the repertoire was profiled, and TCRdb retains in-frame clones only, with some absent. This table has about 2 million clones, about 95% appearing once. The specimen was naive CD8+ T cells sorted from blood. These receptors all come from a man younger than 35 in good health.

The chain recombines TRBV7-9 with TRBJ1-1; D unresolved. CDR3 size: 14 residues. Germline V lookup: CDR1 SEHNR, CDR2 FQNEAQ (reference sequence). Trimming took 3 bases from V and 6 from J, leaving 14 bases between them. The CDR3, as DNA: TGTGCCAGCAGCTTCGACGGAGGCTGGGCTGAAGCTTTCTTT. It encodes CASSFDGGWAEAFF.

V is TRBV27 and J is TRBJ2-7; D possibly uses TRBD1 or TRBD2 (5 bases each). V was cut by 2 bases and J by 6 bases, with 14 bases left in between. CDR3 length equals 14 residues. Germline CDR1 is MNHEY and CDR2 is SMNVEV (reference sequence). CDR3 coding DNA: TGTGCCAGCAGTTTAATAGGGGACCTTAGCGAGCAGTACTTC. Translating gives CASSLIGDLSEQYF.

CDR3 in amino acids: CSVELGSDEQFF. In DNA form, the CDR3 reads TGCAGCGTTGAACTTGGGTCGGACGAGCAGTTCTTC. V is TRBV29-1 and J is TRBJ2-1; D is unresolved. This CDR3 is built from 12 residues. Trimming took off 2 bases at V and 10 bases at J, with 12 bases between the two ends. The germline CDR1 and CDR2 sequences are SQVTM and ANQGSEA.

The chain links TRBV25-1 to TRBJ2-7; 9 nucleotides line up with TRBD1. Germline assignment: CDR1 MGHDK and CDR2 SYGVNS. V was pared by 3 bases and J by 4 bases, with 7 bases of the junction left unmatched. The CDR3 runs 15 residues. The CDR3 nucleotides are TGTGCCAGCAGTGAGATGAGACAGGGGGTTTACGAGCAGTACTTC. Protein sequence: CASSEMRQGVYEQYF.

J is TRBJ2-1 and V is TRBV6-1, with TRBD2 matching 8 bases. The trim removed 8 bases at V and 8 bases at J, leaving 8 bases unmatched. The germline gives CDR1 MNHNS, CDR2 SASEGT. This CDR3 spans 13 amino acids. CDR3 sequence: CASETGAGDEQFF. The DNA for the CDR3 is TGTGCCAGCGAGACCGGAGCGGGGGATGAGCAGTTCTTC.

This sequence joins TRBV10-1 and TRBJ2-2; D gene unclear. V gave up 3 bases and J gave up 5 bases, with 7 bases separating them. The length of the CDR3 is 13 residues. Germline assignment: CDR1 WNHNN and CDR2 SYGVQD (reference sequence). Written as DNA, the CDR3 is TGCGCCAGCAGTGAAACCCCTACCGGGGAGCTGTTTTTT. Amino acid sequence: CASSETPTGELFF.

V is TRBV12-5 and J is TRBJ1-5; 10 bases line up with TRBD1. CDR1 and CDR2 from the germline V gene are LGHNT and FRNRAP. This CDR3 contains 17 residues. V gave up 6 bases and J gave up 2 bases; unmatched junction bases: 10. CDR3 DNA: TGTGCTAGTGGAGAGGACAGGGGGTTAAAGGGCAATCAGCCCCAGCATTTT. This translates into CASGEDRGLKGNQPQHF.

The CDR3 DNA reads TGTGCCAGCAGCTTGGGGAGACGGGGGGAGCAGTACTTC. Protein: CASSLGRRGEQYF. The chain links TRBV5-8 to TRBJ2-7; TRBD2 is a possible D gene (6 bases). The CDR3 loop spans 13 amino acids. Trimming left V 0 bases short and J 7 bases short, with 11 bases between. Germline assignment: CDR1 SGHTS and CDR2 YDEGEE.

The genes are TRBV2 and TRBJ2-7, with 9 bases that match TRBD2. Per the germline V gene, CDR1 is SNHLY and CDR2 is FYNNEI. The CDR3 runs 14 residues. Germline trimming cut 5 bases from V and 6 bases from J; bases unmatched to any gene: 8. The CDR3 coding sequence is TGTGCCAGCAGTTGGTCTAGCGGGATGGCCGAGCAGTACTTC. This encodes CASSWSSGMAEQYF.

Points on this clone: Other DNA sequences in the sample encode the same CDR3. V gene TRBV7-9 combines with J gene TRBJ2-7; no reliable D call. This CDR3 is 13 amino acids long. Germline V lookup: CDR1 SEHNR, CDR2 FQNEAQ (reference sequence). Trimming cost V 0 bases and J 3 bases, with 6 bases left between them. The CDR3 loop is CASSLASFYEQYF. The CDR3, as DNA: TGTGCCAGCAGCTTAGCTTCGTTCTACGAGCAGTACTTC. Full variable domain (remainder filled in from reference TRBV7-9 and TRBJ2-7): DTGVSQNPRHKITKRGQNVTFRCDPISEHNRLYWYRQTLGQGPEFLTYFQNEAQLEKSRLLSDRFSAERPKGSFSTLEIQRTEQGDSAMYLCASSLASFYEQYFGPGTRLTVT.

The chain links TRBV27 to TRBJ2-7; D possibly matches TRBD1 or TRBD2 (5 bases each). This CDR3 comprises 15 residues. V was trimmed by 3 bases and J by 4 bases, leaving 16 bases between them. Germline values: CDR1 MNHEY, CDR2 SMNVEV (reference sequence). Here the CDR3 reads CASSLRRDVNYEQYF. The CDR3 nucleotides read TGTGCCAGCAGTTTGAGACGGGACGTCAATTACGAGCAGTACTTC.

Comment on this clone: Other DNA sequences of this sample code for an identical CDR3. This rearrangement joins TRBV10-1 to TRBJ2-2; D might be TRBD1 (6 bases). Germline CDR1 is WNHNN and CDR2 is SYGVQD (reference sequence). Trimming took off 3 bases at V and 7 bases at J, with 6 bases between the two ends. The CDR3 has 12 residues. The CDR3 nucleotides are TGCGCCAGCAGTGAAGGGGGCGGGGAGCTGTTTTTT. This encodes CASSEGGGELFF.

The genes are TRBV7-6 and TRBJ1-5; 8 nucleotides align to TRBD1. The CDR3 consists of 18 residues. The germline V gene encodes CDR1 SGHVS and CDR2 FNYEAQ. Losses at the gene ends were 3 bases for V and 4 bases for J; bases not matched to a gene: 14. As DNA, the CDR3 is TGTGCCAGCAGCTTGGACAGGGCTTCACCTGGGAAGAATCAGCCCCAGCATTTT. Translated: CASSLDRASPGKNQPQHF.

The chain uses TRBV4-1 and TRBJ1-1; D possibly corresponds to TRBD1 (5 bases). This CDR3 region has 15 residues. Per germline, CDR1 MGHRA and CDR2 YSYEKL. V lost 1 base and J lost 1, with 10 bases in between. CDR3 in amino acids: CASSQVLGGNTEAFF. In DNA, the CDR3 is TGCGCCAGCAGCCAAGTTCTCGGGGGGAACACTGAAGCTTTCTTT.

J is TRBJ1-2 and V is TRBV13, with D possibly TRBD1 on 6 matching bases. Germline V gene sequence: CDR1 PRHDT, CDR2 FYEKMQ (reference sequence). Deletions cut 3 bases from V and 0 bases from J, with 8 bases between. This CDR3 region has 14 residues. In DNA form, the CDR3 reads TGTGCCAGCAGCTTCTGGACAGCTAACTATGGCTACACCTTC. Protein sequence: CASSFWTANYGYTF.

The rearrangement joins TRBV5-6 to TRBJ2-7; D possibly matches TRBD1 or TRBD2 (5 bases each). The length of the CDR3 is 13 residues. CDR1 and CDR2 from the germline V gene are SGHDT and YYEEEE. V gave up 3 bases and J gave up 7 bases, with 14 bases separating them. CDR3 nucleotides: TGTGCCAGCAGCTACGTGGGGGTCGGGGAGCAGTACTTC. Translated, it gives CASSYVGVGEQYF.

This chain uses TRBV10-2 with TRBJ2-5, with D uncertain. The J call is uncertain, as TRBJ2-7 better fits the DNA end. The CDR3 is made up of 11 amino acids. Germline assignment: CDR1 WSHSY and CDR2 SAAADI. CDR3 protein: CASSDDGEQYF. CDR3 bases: TGCGCCAGCAGTGACGATGGCGAGCAGTACTTC.

CDR3 sequence: CASRGANTDTQYF. Written as DNA, the CDR3 is TGTGCCAGCAGGGGGGCTAACACAGATACGCAGTATTTT. J is TRBJ2-3 and V is TRBV2, with D perhaps TRBD1 (6 bases). The germline V and J ends were trimmed by 6 bases and 2 bases, with 9 bases remaining between them. This CDR3 spans 13 amino acids. Germline V lookup: CDR1 SNHLY, CDR2 FYNNEI.

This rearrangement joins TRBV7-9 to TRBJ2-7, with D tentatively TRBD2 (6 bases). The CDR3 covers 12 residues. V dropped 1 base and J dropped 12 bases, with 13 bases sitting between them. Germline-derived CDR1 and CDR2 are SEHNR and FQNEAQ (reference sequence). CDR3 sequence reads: CASSLEEGYSYF. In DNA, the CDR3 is TGTGCCAGCAGCTTAGAGGAGGGTTACTCGTACTTC.

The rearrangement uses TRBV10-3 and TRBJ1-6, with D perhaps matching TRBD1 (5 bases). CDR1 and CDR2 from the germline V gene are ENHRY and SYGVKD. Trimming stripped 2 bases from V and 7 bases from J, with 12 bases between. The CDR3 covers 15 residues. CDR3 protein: CAISEQEGRNSPLHF. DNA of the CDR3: TGTGCCATCAGTGAGCAGGAGGGGAGGAATTCACCCCTCCACTTT.

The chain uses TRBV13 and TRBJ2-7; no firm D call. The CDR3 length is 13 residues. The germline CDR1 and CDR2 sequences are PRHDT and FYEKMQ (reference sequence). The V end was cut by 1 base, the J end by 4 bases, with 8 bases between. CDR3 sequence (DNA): TGTGCCAGCAGCTTAGAGGCAGGATACGAGCAGTACTTC. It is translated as CASSLEAGYEQYF.

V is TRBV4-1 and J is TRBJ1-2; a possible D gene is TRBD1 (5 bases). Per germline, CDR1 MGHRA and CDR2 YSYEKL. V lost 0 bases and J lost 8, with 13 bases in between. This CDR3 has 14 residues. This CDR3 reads CASSQDSDTLGYTF. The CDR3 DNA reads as TGCGCCAGCAGCCAAGATTCGGACACCCTGGGCTACACCTTC.

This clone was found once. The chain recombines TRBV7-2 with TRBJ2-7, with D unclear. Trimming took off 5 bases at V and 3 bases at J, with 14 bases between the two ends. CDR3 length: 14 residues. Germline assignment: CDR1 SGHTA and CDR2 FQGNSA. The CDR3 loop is CASSPGRLRYEQYF. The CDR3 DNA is TGTGCCAGCAGCCCAGGAAGGCTCCGCTACGAGCAGTACTTC.

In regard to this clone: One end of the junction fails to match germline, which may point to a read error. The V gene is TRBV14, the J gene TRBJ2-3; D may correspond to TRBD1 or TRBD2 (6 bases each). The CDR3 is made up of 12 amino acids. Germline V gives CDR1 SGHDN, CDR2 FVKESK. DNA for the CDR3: TGTGCCAGCAGCCAAGGGGGGGCAGGGTCGCATTTT. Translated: CASSQGGAGSHF.

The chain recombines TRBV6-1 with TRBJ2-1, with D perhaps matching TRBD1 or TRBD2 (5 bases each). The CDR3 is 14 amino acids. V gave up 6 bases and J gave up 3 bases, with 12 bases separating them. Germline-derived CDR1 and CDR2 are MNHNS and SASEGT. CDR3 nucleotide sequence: TGTGCCAGCAGGCCCGGGGCGTACTACAATGAGCAGTTCTTC. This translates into CASRPGAYYNEQFF.

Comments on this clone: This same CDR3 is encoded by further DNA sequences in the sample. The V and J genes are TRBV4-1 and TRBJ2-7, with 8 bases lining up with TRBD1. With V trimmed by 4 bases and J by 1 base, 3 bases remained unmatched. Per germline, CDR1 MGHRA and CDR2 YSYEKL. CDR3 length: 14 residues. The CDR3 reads CASSPRQGSYEQYF. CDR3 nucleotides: TGCGCCAGCAGCCCCAGACAGGGGTCCTACGAGCAGTACTTC.

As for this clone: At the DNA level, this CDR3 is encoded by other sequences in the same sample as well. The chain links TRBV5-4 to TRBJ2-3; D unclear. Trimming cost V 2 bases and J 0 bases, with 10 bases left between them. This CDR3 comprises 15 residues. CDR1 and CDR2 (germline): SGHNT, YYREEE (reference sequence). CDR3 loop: CASSLGGISTDTQYF. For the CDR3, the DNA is TGTGCCAGCAGCTTAGGTGGGATCAGCACAGATACGCAGTATTTT.

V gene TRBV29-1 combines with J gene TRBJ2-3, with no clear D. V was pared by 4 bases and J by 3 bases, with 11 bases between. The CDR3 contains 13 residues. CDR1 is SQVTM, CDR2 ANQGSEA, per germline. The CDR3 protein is CSVGAPRTDTQYF. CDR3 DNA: TGCAGCGTTGGAGCTCCCAGAACAGATACGCAGTATTTT.

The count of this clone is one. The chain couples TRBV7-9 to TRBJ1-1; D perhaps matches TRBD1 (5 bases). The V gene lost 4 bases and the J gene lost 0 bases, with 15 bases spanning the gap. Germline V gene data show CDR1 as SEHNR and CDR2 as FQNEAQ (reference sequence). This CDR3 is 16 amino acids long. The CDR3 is CASSSGPRGLNTEAFF. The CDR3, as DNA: TGTGCCAGCAGCTCAGGTCCGAGGGGACTGAACACTGAAGCTTTCTTT.